Sequencing of this T cell receptor (beta chain) was carried out in a study of sequential checkpoint blockade in melanoma. This sample's treatment: randomized to nivolumab then ipilimumab (arm A) or the reverse (arm B). No patient had prior DNA-damaging chemotherapy. PBMC sorting kept live CD3+CD8+ cells without CD19 or CD56. Sequencing used immunoSEQ multiplex PCR; TCRdb keeps in-frame clones, though not all of them. This sample has fewer than 20,000 clones, with 45% to 65% found just once. Germline V lookup: CDR1 SGHVS, CDR2 FQNEAQ. This CDR3 region has 15 residues. V shed 4 bases and J 6 bases; nucleotides not matched to a gene: 7.

The V gene is TRBV7-8, the J gene TRBJ2-1, with 9 bases that match TRBD2. The source material was CD8+ T cells sorted from blood (inferred from file names), sampled from a patient given nivolumab and ipilimumab in sequence. The TCR was taken from a human donor with melanoma. CDR3 in amino acids: CASSSEGLAGNEQFF. CDR3 nucleotides: TGTGCCAGCAGCTCAGAGGGACTAGCCGGCAATGAGCAGTTCTTC.